Sequencing of this T cell receptor beta chain was carried out in a study of blood T cell repertoires in COVID-19. The wider study: COVID-19 samples, acute and convalescent, were from the United States, Italy and Spain. From T cells, B-cell-depleted T cells, or PBMCs came the material, which was cDNA or gDNA.

Trimming shortened V by 5 bases and J by 7 bases, and 17 bases separated the two germline ends. CDR3 length: 14 amino acids. CDR1 and CDR2 (germline): SGHAT, FQNNGV. In the original workflow: Reference gene primers were amplified, and this amplification served to estimate nucleated cell counts. The assay was immunoSEQ multiplex PCR, and TCRdb's table has in-frame clones only and misses some. For V, J and clone size, that table is used; D and trimming come from the DNA. The sample lists around 700,000 clones; 75% to 90% were seen once. V and J are TRBV11-2 and TRBJ1-1, with a weak D call TRBD1 (5 bases). The sample comprised peripheral blood. This receptor was identified in a woman aged 18-29 years with acute or convalescent COVID-19. CDR3 in amino acids: CASSPMEGFSEAFF. DNA for the CDR3: TGTGCCAGCAGCCCTATGGAGGGGTTCAGTGAAGCTTTCTTT.